This T cell receptor (beta chain) was sequenced in a study of cytomegalovirus exposure and HLA in healthy donors. The wider study: The approximately 120 validation repertoires and the 650 to 850 first-cohort repertoires shared a platform, a later analysis reported. Study observations and caveats: The study found most TCR sequences rare, yet found some public TCRs in many donors. In vitro testing confirmed a few CMV-associated chains as specific for CMV antigens.

Profiling relied on immunoSEQ multiplex PCR, and the TCRdb table lists in-frame clones only, not all of them. The table lists roughly 200,000 clones, about 81% of them singletons. The validation cohort, a group of 120 or so subjects, included the donors and was separate from the roughly 720-subject first cohort. The CDR3 runs to 13 residues. Per the germline V gene, CDR1 is SGHNT and CDR2 is YENEEA. V was pared by 5 bases and J by 4 bases, with 6 bases between. Concerning this clone: Its specificity is unknown.

The clonotype was recovered from a woman in her twenties or thirties in good health and CMV-seronegative. This chain links TRBV11-3 with TRBJ2-6, with D uncertain. The sequenced sample was PBMCs. CDR3 nucleotides: TGTGCCAGCAGCCCCTCCGGGGCCAACGTCCTGACTTTC. Its protein is CASSPSGANVLTF.